This passage covers 20 T cell receptor beta chains from one sample sequenced in a study of tumor and adjacent non-tumor tissue in lung cancer. This sample's RNA came from whole unsorted tissue. The library came from three nested PCR rounds adapted from ARM-PCR protocols. TCRdb analysed the multiplex PCR reads with MiXCR anew, one entry per CDR3 protein. The profile shows approximately 71,000 distinct CDR3 sequences, 60% of them singletons. What was sequenced was lung tumor tissue. These receptors all stem from a man in his fifties or sixties with non-small cell lung cancer.

This clonotype has a single count. Mismatch with germline at one junction end may stem from a read error. The chain recombines TRBV6-1 with TRBJ2-3; 7 bases are shared with TRBD1. This CDR3 is built from 15 residues. Looked up from germline, CDR1 is MNHNS and CDR2 is SASEGT. CDR3 DNA: TGTACCAGCAGTAAAGTGGACAGGCTGGCAGATACGCAGTATTTT. This sequence encodes CTSSKVDRLADTQYF.

This clonotype occurred a few times. Since a much larger clone is just one base distant, this may be a read error. This chain uses TRBV6-1 with TRBJ2-7; possibly TRBD1 for D (5 bases). Germline lookup yields CDR1 MNHNS and CDR2 SASEGT. The CDR3 is made up of 16 amino acids. V lost 0 bases to trimming and J lost 9 bases, with 21 bases between them. CDR3 residues: CASSEAWAGISFGQYF. The CDR3 nucleotides read TGTGCCAGCAGTGAAGCCTGGGCAGGGATTAGCTTTGGGCAGTACTTC.

About this clonotype: With a much larger clone just one base away, this may be a read error. The chain uses TRBV4-1 and TRBJ2-7; D not certain. This CDR3 is built from 12 residues. CDR1 is MGHRA, CDR2 YSYEKL, per germline. V lost 5 bases and J lost 8, with 13 bases in between. CDR3 loop: CASSSSGVKQYV. CDR3 sequence (DNA): TGCGCCAGCAGCTCGAGTGGGGTCAAGCAGTACGTC.

In this sample, this clonotype turned up a few times. Possible read error: a much larger clone is one base away. The rearrangement links TRBV6-5 to TRBJ2-7; the match to TRBD2 covers 8 bases. The CDR3 totals 15 residues. CDR1 and CDR2 from the germline V gene are MNHEY and SVGAGI. CDR3 loop: CASRRTHRGGHEQHF. CDR3 DNA: TGTGCCAGCAGGCGGACTCACCGGGGGGGCCACGAGCAGCACTTC.

This clonotype was detected a few times. This chain uses TRBV7-9 with TRBJ2-5; tentatively, D is TRBD2 (5 bases). The CDR3 runs 15 residues. Germline CDR1 reads SEHNR; CDR2 reads FQNEAQ (reference sequence). V was cut by 5 bases and J by 3 bases, with 16 bases left in between. CDR3: CASSPIAAREETQYF. The CDR3 DNA follows: TGTGCCAGCAGCCCAATTGCGGCGAGGGAAGAGACCCAGTACTTC.

Details on this clonotype: Just one base apart from a much larger clone, this may be a read error. The rearrangement links TRBV12-3 or TRBV12-4 to TRBJ2-5; 11 positions agree with TRBD2. V dropped 5 bases and J dropped 4; count of bases not matched to a gene: 0. CDR3 length equals 13 residues. In nucleotides, the CDR3 is TGTGCCAGCAGTACTAGCGGGAGAGAGACCCAGTACTTC. Protein: CASSTSGRETQYF.

Concerning this clonotype: A clone one base away is much larger, so this may be a read error. The chain has TRBV14 and TRBJ2-1; 7 bases fit TRBD2. The CDR3 is made up of 19 amino acids. Germline V gene data show CDR1 as SGHDN and CDR2 as FVKESK. In DNA form, the CDR3 reads TGTGCCAGCAGCCAAAATACCTGGGGGAGGGGAGCAACCTACAATGTGCAGTTCTTC. Its protein is CASSQNTWGRGATYNVQFF.

As concerns this clonotype: This may arise from a read error, as a much more abundant clone is one base away. The genes are TRBV12-3 or TRBV12-4 and TRBJ2-7; a weak D match, TRBD1 (6 bases). The CDR3 runs 13 residues. V lost 7 bases and J 1 base, leaving 11 bases between the germline ends. The CDR3 is CASNRDMSYEQYF. The CDR3 DNA reads TGTGCCAGCAACCGGGACATGTCCTACGAGCAGTACTTC.

In regard to this clonotype: One junction end does not reproduce the germline sequence, and a read error may be involved. The rearrangement uses TRBV4-2 and TRBJ1-1, with D possibly matching TRBD1 (5 bases). Germline V gene sequence: CDR1 LGHNA, CDR2 YNFKEQ. The CDR3 sequence is 14 residues long. The CDR3 DNA sequence: TGCGCCAGCAGCCAAGACACACCGTGGGGGTCAGCTTTCTTT. It is translated as CASSQDTPWGSAFF.

Regarding this clonotype: A junction end diverges from the germline sequence, so it may reflect a read error. The chain links TRBV30 to TRBJ2-7; D unresolved. The CDR3 length is 12 residues. The germline gives CDR1 GTSNPN, CDR2 SVGIG (reference sequence). CDR3 DNA sequence: TGTGACTGGAGTCCACTCCCCTGCGAGCAGTACTTC. Translating gives CDWSPLPCEQYF.

A word on this clonotype: The junction differs from germline at one of its ends, possibly a read error. The chain recombines TRBV12-3 or TRBV12-4 with TRBJ1-2; tentatively, D is TRBD1 (6 bases). CDR3 size: 14 residues. The CDR3 coding sequence is TGTGCCGGCAGTTCCCCACAGGGTCCCTATGGCTACACCTTC. It translates to CAGSSPQGPYGYTF.

Regarding this clonotype: A read error may be the cause here, since a much bigger clone is one base away. The rearrangement uses TRBV6-6 and TRBJ1-5, with D perhaps matching TRBD1 (6 bases). V lost 0 bases to trimming and J lost 5 bases, with 14 bases between them. Looked up from germline, CDR1 is MNHNY and CDR2 is SVGAGI (reference sequence). The CDR3 extends over 16 amino acids. This CDR3 is CASSYSAGERDQPQHF. CDR3 bases: TGTGCCAGCAGTTACTCGGCAGGGGAAAGGGATCAGCCCCAGCATTTT.

This clonotype was counted once. The rearrangement links TRBV12-3 or TRBV12-4 to TRBJ2-1, with 8 bases identical to TRBD2. The CDR3 covers 14 residues. The trim removed 3 bases at V and 9 bases at J, leaving 7 bases unmatched. The CDR3: CASSFGGAYSEQFF. The CDR3 region has the DNA TGTGCCAGCAGTTTCGGGGGGGCGTATAGTGAGCAGTTCTTC.

As concerns this clonotype: The conserved phenylalanine or tryptophan is not found at the CDR3 terminus, so this likely reflects a read error. Because the CDR3's place on the DNA is in doubt, the DNA is left out and the CDR3 is given as listed by TCRdb. The CDR3 spells CASSAGTSGTDMRYS. The chain has TRBV11-3 and TRBJ2-3; the table assigns TRBD2, which was not confirmed against the DNA. Germline V gene data show CDR1 as SGHNT and CDR2 as YENEEA. The length of the CDR3 is 15 amino acids, counting both ends.

The table lists this clonotype with many counts. The chain combines TRBV10-2 with TRBJ2-7; 7 nucleotides line up with TRBD1. Germline V gives CDR1 WSHSY, CDR2 SAAADI. This CDR3 has 13 amino acids. V shed 8 bases, J shed 8 bases, and the junction held 12 bases outside the gene matches. The CDR3 bases are TGCGCCAGCGGGTTTGGGCAGGGGGACAAGCAGTACTTC. Amino acid sequence: CASGFGQGDKQYF.

The sample holds many counts of this clonotype. J is TRBJ2-1 and V is TRBV10-3; 11 bases align to TRBD2. The germline V gene has CDR1 ENHRY and CDR2 SYGVKD. The CDR3 is 15 amino acids. With 10 bases clipped from V and 7 bases from J, the junction kept 12 bases outside the gene matches. The CDR3 sequence: CASGQQLAGVNEQFF. The CDR3 coding sequence is TGTGCCAGCGGACAGCAACTAGCGGGAGTGAATGAGCAGTTCTTC.

This clonotype was counted a single time. A much larger clone sits a single nucleotide away, making a read error possible. The chain links TRBV14 to TRBJ2-7; 7 positions match TRBD1. Germline V lookup: CDR1 SGHDN, CDR2 FVKESK. This CDR3 is built from 16 residues. The CDR3 DNA reads as TGTGTCAGCAGCCAAGATCGGGACAGAGGATATCCCGAGCAGTACTTC. Translating it yields CVSSQDRDRGYPEQYF.

This chain joins TRBV12-3 or TRBV12-4 and TRBJ2-5; possibly TRBD1 for D (6 bases). V gave up 6 bases and J gave up 4 bases, with 18 bases separating them. The CDR3 totals 15 residues. CDR3 coding DNA: TGTGCCAGCAGAGGTAGCTGGGGGCCGGGAGAGACCCAGTACTTC. It yields the protein CASRGSWGPGETQYF.

The V and J genes are TRBV30 and TRBJ1-5; perhaps TRBD1 as D (5 bases). The CDR3 has 17 amino acids. The germline V and J ends were trimmed by 1 base and 0 bases, with 16 bases remaining between them. Germline V CDR1 and CDR2: GTSNPN, SVGIG (reference sequence). The CDR3 loop is CAWSARQFAYSNQPQHF. In DNA form, the CDR3 reads TGTGCCTGGAGTGCGAGACAGTTCGCTTATAGCAATCAGCCCCAGCATTTT.

The chain links TRBV28 to TRBJ2-1; D unresolved. Germline loops: CDR1 MDHEN, CDR2 SYDVKM. The CDR3 extends over 19 amino acids. Between the trimmed V and J ends, which lost 3 bases and 0 bases, there was a span of 21 bases. CDR3 coding DNA: TGTGCCAGCAGTTTTCCGAACCCTGTGGTCCCCCTCTCCTACAATGAGCAGTTCTTC. As protein: CASSFPNPVVPLSYNEQFF. Full variable domain (missing parts from reference TRBV28 and TRBJ2-1): DVKVTQSSRYLVKRTGEKVFLECVQDMDHENMFWYRQDPGLGLRLIYFSYDVKMKEKGDIPEGYSVSREKKERFSLILESASTNQTSMYLCASSFPNPVVPLSYNEQFFGPGTRLTVL.